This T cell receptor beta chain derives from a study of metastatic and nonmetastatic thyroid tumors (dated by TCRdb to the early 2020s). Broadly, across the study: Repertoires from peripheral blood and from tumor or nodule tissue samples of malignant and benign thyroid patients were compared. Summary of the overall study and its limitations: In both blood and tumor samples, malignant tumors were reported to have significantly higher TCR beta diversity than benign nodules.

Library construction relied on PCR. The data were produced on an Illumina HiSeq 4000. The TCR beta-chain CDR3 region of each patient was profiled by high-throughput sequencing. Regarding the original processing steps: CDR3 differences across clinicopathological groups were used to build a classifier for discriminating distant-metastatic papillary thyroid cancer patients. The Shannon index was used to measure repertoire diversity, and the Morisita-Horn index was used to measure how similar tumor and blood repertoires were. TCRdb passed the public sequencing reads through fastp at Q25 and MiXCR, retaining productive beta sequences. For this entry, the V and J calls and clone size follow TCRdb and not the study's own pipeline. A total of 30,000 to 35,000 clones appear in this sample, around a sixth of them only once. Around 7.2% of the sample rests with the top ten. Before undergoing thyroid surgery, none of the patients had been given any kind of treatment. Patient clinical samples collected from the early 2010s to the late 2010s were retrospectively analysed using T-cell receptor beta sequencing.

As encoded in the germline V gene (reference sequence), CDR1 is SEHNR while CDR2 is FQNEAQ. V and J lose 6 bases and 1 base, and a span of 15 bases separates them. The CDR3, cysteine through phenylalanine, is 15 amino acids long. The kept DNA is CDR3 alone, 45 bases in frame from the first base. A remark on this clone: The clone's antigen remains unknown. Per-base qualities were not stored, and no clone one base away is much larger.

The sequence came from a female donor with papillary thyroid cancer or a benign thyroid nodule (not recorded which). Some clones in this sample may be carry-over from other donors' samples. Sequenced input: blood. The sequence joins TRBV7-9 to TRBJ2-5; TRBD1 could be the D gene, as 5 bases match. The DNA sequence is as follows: TGTGCCAGCAGTTTTCAGGACACTCTCCAAGAGACCCAGTACTTC. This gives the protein CASSFQDTLQETQYF.